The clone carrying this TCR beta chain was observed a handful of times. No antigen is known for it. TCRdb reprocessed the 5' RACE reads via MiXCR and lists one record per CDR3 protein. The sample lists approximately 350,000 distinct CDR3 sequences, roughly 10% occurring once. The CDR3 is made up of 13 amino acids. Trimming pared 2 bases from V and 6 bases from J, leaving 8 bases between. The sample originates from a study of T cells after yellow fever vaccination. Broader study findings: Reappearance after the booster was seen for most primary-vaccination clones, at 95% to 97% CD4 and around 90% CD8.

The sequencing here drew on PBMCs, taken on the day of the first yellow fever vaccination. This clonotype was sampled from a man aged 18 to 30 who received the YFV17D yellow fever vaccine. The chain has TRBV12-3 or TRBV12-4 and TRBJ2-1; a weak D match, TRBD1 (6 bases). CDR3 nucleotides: TGTGCCAGCAGTTTATTGGGGGCCAATGAGCAGTTCTTC. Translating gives CASSLLGANEQFF.